The clone carrying this T cell receptor beta chain was found many times. Via MiXCR, TCRdb re-called the reads, giving one row per CDR3 protein. This sample has under 100,000 distinct CDR3 sequences; around 3.4% occur once, and the top ten carry approximately 5%. This record comes from a study of T cell repertoires in cytomegalovirus infection. CDR1 MDHEN and CDR2 SYDVKM come from the germline V gene. The length of the CDR3 is 14 residues. V was trimmed by 6 bases and J by 4 bases, leaving 13 bases between them. The sequenced material came from PBMCs. The sequence was obtained from a human donor in good health (CMV status not recorded). Some clones in this sample may be carry-over from other donors' samples. V and J are TRBV28 and TRBJ1-5, with TRBD1 as a possible D gene (5 bases). The CDR3 here is CASSQIQANQPQHF. The CDR3 DNA reads as TGTGCCAGCAGCCAGATACAGGCTAATCAGCCCCAGCATTTT.